This is a list of T cell receptor beta chains from one sample in a study of CD8+ T cells in alopecia areata. Clones were read by immunoSEQ multiplex PCR, and TCRdb kept only the in-frame ones, dropping some. The sample records about 140,000 clones, roughly 82% being singletons. Specimen: CD8+ T cells sorted from blood, collected at week 4, from a patient treated with tofacitinib. The receptors originated from a human donor with alopecia areata. Both conserved end residues are part of each CDR3. The D gene is left open where the match is weak. Only part of the rows carry a size: once, few, many, or a class if the clone is expanded.

CDR3: CASSHRLGGTSGANVLTF
DNA: TGCGCCAGCAGCCACCGCCTGGGGGGGACCTCTGGGGCCAACGTCCTGACTTTC
D: TRBD2
V: TRBV4-1
size: NA
J: TRBJ2-6

CDR3: CASSYRTGLGEQYF
DNA: TGTGCCAGCAGTTACCGGACAGGGCTTGGCGAGCAGTACTTC
D: TRBD1
V: TRBV6-5
size: few
J: TRBJ2-7

CDR3: CASSYLAGDYEQYF
DNA: TGTGCCAGCAGTTACCTAGCGGGAGACTACGAGCAGTACTTC
D: TRBD2
V: TRBV2
size: NA
J: TRBJ2-7

CDR3: CASGLVPGGLAENEQFF
DNA: TGTGCTAGTGGTTTGGTACCTGGGGGACTAGCGGAAAATGAGCAGTTCTTC
D: TRBD2
V: TRBV12-5
size: NA
J: TRBJ2-1

CDR3: CAISESAVGLTDTQYF
DNA: TGTGCCATCAGTGAGTCGGCGGTAGGCCTCACAGATACGCAGTATTTT
D: NA
V: TRBV10-3
size: NA
J: TRBJ2-3

CDR3: CASSSPWANEKLFF
DNA: TGTGCCAGCAGCTCCCCGTGGGCTAATGAAAAACTGTTTTTT
D: NA
V: TRBV7-2
size: NA
J: TRBJ1-4

CDR3: CASSPGPLNEQFF
DNA: TGTGCCAGCAGCCCCGGGCCCCTCAATGAGCAGTTCTTC
D: NA
V: TRBV27
size: NA
J: TRBJ2-1

CDR3: CASSSAGPPASDTQYF
DNA: TGTGCCAGCAGTTCCGCCGGGCCCCCAGCGTCAGATACGCAGTATTTT
D: NA
V: TRBV13
size: NA
J: TRBJ2-3

CDR3: CASSSTGRHQPQHF
DNA: TGTGCCAGCAGCTCCACAGGGAGGCATCAGCCCCAGCATTTT
D: NA
V: TRBV7-9
size: NA
J: TRBJ1-5

CDR3: CASSLNGNSNQPQHF
DNA: TGCGCCAGCAGCTTGAACGGAAATAGCAATCAGCCCCAGCATTTT
D: NA
V: TRBV5-1
size: NA
J: TRBJ1-5

CDR3: CASSWTSGVYQETQYF
DNA: TGCGCCAGCAGCTGGACTAGCGGAGTGTACCAAGAGACCCAGTACTTC
D: TRBD2
V: TRBV5-1
size: NA
J: TRBJ2-5

CDR3: CSVENVGGLLHGYTF
DNA: TGCAGCGTTGAAAATGTGGGGGGCTTACTTCATGGCTACACCTTC
D: NA
V: TRBV29-1
size: NA
J: TRBJ1-2

CDR3: CASSLGIEQYF
DNA: TGTGCCAGCAGCTTAGGTATAGAGCAGTACTTC
D: NA
V: TRBV27
size: NA
J: TRBJ2-7

CDR3: CASSPTPFQETQYF
DNA: TGTGCCAGCAGTCCGACACCCTTCCAAGAGACCCAGTACTTC
D: NA
V: TRBV27
size: NA
J: TRBJ2-5

CDR3: CASSLNSYEQYF
DNA: TGTGCCAGCAGCTTAAACAGCTACGAGCAGTACTTC
D: NA
V: TRBV7-9
size: few
J: TRBJ2-7

CDR3: CASSIDPGLAGETQYF
DNA: TGTGCCAGTAGTATAGATCCTGGACTAGCTGGCGAGACCCAGTACTTC
D: TRBD2
V: TRBV19
size: few
J: TRBJ2-5

CDR3: CASTDDLTNSPLHF
DNA: TGTGCCAGCACCGACGACCTTACGAATTCACCCCTCCACTTT
D: NA
V: TRBV6-5
size: NA
J: TRBJ1-6

CDR3: CASSYSDGLNEKLFF
DNA: TGTGCCAGCAGTTACTCAGACGGACTTAATGAAAAACTGTTTTTT
D: NA
V: TRBV6-5
size: NA
J: TRBJ1-4

CDR3: CAITLGQEKGGELFF
DNA: TGTGCCATCACCCTTGGACAAGAAAAGGGCGGGGAGCTGTTTTTT
D: NA
V: TRBV10-3
size: NA
J: TRBJ2-2

CDR3: CASSQDRSGGGYGYTF
DNA: TGCGCCAGCAGCCAAGATCGGTCGGGTGGCGGCTATGGCTACACCTTC
D: NA
V: TRBV4-3
size: few
J: TRBJ1-2

CDR3: CASSYVQGPGELFF
DNA: TGTGCCAGCAGTTATGTACAGGGTCCCGGGGAGCTGTTTTTT
D: NA
V: TRBV6-6
size: once
J: TRBJ2-2

CDR3: CASSLERGGLYEQYF
DNA: TGTGCCAGCAGTCTCGAGCGGGGGGGCCTCTACGAGCAGTACTTC
D: TRBD2
V: TRBV6-5
size: NA
J: TRBJ2-7

CDR3: CAEHRSSYEQYF
DNA: TGTGCCGAACACAGGAGCTCCTACGAGCAGTACTTC
D: NA
V: TRBV6-4
size: NA
J: TRBJ2-7

CDR3: CASSSLWGTDTQYF
DNA: TGTGCCAGCAGTTCTCTTTGGGGCACAGATACGCAGTATTTT
D: NA
V: TRBV28
size: NA
J: TRBJ2-3

CDR3: CASSPAESQPQHF
DNA: TGTGCCAGCAGCCCCGCGGAGTCTCAGCCCCAGCATTTT
D: NA
V: TRBV11-2
size: once
J: TRBJ1-5

CDR3: CATQTVGNEQFF
DNA: TGCGCCACCCAGACTGTGGGTAATGAGCAGTTCTTC
D: NA
V: TRBV10-2
size: NA
J: TRBJ2-1

CDR3: CASGLVGGTDTQYF
DNA: TGTGCTAGTGGTTTGGTAGGAGGCACAGATACGCAGTATTTT
D: NA
V: TRBV12-5
size: NA
J: TRBJ2-3

CDR3: CASSPDRNEQFF
DNA: TGTGCCAGCAGCCCCGACAGGAATGAGCAGTTCTTC
D: NA
V: TRBV11-2
size: NA
J: TRBJ2-1

CDR3: CASRDFLGSEQYF
DNA: TGCGCCAGCAGGGACTTCCTCGGGAGCGAGCAGTACTTC
D: NA
V: TRBV10-2
size: NA
J: TRBJ2-7